Below, 23 T cell receptor beta chains from the same sample are listed, as sequenced in a study of CD4 T cells in relation to SARS-CoV-2 and coronaviruses. Clones were sequenced by immunoSEQ multiplex PCR, and TCRdb holds only the in-frame ones, with some missing. The sample consists of roughly 24,000 clones, around 74% of them appearing once. For these receptors, no antigen is known. Unexposed donor CD4+ T cells date from about 2011-2018, before the COVID-19 pandemic. The cells were cultured for under 13 days before CD4+ T cells were isolated. Sequencing was done on a sample of CD4+ T cells from PBMCs, cultured in vitro. These receptors came from a human donor in good health.

The J gene is TRBJ1-6, the V gene TRBV7-6, with 8 bases that match TRBD1. The junction had 2 bases not matched to a gene; V was cut back by 0 bases and J by 4 bases. Per germline, CDR1 SGHVS and CDR2 FNYEAQ. The CDR3 length is 16 residues. CDR3: CASSLATGAYNSPLHF. Here the CDR3 DNA reads TGTGCCAGCAGCTTAGCGACAGGGGCGTATAATTCACCCCTCCACTTT.

This clone has only one observation. The rearrangement joins TRBV27 to TRBJ2-7, with D possibly matching TRBD2 (6 bases). The V end was cut by 2 bases, the J end by 4 bases, with 12 bases between. CDR3 length equals 14 residues. In germline, CDR1 is MNHEY, CDR2 SMNVEV (reference sequence). The CDR3 spells CASSLGGTLYEQYF. The CDR3, as DNA: TGTGCCAGCAGTTTAGGGGGGACTTTATACGAGCAGTACTTC.

The rearrangement uses TRBV3-1 (or the pseudogene TRBV3-2) and TRBJ1-2; 10 bases map to TRBD1. CDR1 LGHDT and CDR2 YNNKEL come from the germline V gene (reference sequence). The CDR3 is 14 amino acids. Germline trimming cut 3 bases from V and 6 bases from J; bases unmatched to any gene: 4. CDR3: CASSHWTGGDGYTF. The CDR3 DNA reads TGTGCCAGCAGCCATTGGACAGGGGGGGATGGCTACACCTTC.

The V and J genes are TRBV20-1 and TRBJ2-1; D remains unclear. This CDR3 region has 11 residues. Between the trimmed V and J ends, which lost 6 bases and 10 bases, there was a span of 13 bases. CDR1 is DFQATT, CDR2 SNEGSKA, per germline (reference sequence). The CDR3 DNA is TGCAGTGCCAAGACTCCCGCGGAGCAGTTCTTC. This encodes CSAKTPAEQFF.

This clone appeared once. The chain couples TRBV7-8 to TRBJ2-7, with 7 bases that match TRBD2. The CDR3 runs 17 residues. Germline loops: CDR1 SGHVS, CDR2 FQNEAQ. After removal of 1 base from V and 7 bases from J, the junction contained 16 bases not matched to a gene. The CDR3 bases are TGTGCCAGCAGCTTAGTTTGGAAGCGGGGCCTCCCGGGGGAGCAGTACTTC. Its translation is CASSLVWKRGLPGEQYF.

CDR3 loop: CATSDPTGDLIGDEQFF. DNA of the CDR3: TGTGCCACCAGTGACCCGACAGGGGACCTTATTGGAGATGAGCAGTTCTTC. The chain carries TRBV24-1 and TRBJ2-1; 8 bases fit TRBD1. Germline V gives CDR1 KGHDR, CDR2 SFDVKD. The CDR3 is 17 residues long. Unmatched junction bases numbered 15, after V lost 4 bases and J lost 8 bases.

Only a few counts were recorded for this clone. The chain is built from TRBV14 and TRBJ1-5, with D possibly TRBD1 on 5 matching bases. V lost 8 bases and J 5 bases, leaving 19 bases between the germline ends. The CDR3 is made up of 15 amino acids. CDR1 and CDR2 (germline): SGHDN, FVKESK. The CDR3 DNA is TGTGCCAGCGGTCAGGAGACAGACGGGTATCAGCCCCAGCATTTT. This sequence encodes CASGQETDGYQPQHF. The full variable domain, its missing parts supplied by reference TRBV14 and TRBJ1-5, is EAGVTQFPSHSVIEKGQTVTLRCDPISGHDNLYWYRRVMGKEIKFLLHFVKESKQDESGMPNNRFLAERTGGTYSTLKVQPAELEDSGVYFCASGQETDGYQPQHFGDGTRLSIL.

The V gene is TRBV19, the J gene TRBJ2-1; D not resolved. This CDR3 has 16 amino acids. The V gene lost 3 bases and the J gene lost 3 bases, with 15 bases spanning the gap. CDR1 is LNHDA, CDR2 SQIVND, per germline (reference sequence). The CDR3 region has the DNA TGTGCCAGTAGTATCAAGAGCCTTAGAGTCTACAATGAGCAGTTCTTC. As protein: CASSIKSLRVYNEQFF.

This chain joins TRBV18 and TRBJ2-6; D is undetermined. Germline V lookup: CDR1 KGHSH, CDR2 LQKENI. V was clipped by 2 bases and J by 4 bases, with 30 bases between them. The CDR3 spans 22 residues. CDR3 bases: TGTGCCAGCTCACCAGTATTCTCCTATGACGCAGCTTTTGCTGCCGGGGCCAACGTCCTGACTTTC. Protein sequence: CASSPVFSYDAAFAAGANVLTF.

This clone turned up a few times. This chain joins TRBV10-3 and TRBJ2-5; D perhaps matches TRBD1 (6 bases). Per the germline V gene, CDR1 is ENHRY and CDR2 is SYGVKD. The CDR3 length is 12 residues. With 4 bases removed from V and 7 bases from J, the gap between germline ends came to 10 bases. The CDR3 loop reads CAISVGGGTQYF. CDR3 DNA sequence: TGTGCCATCAGTGTAGGGGGTGGGACCCAGTACTTC.

The V call is TRBV11-3, the J call TRBJ2-5, with 11 bases identical to TRBD2. Germline values: CDR1 SGHNT, CDR2 YENEEA. The CDR3 loop spans 16 amino acids. J was trimmed by 5 bases and V by 5 bases; bases with no gene match: 10. CDR3 region: CASSRDPTSGTETQYF. The CDR3 DNA reads as TGTGCCAGCAGCCGCGACCCGACTAGCGGGACGGAGACCCAGTACTTC.

The rearrangement joins TRBV10-3 to TRBJ2-1; the D call may be TRBD1 or TRBD2 (5 bases each). V lost 6 bases to trimming and J lost 2 bases, with 14 bases between them. CDR3 size: 15 residues. CDR1 is ENHRY and CDR2 is SYGVKD in the germline V gene. The CDR3, as DNA: TGTGCCATCAGAATCGGGACGGAACCCTACAATGAGCAGTTCTTC. This gives the protein CAIRIGTEPYNEQFF.

This clone was found once. The V call is TRBV5-1, the J call TRBJ2-3, with D unclear. CDR3 length: 15 residues. The V end lost 2 bases, the J end lost 0 bases, and 10 bases lay between the germline ends. In germline, CDR1 is SGHRS, CDR2 YFSETQ. CDR3 bases: TGCGCCAGCAGCTTCAACCGGCCTAGCACAGATACGCAGTATTTT. It yields the protein CASSFNRPSTDTQYF. Full variable domain (remainder filled in from reference TRBV5-1 and TRBJ2-3): KAGVTQTPRYLIKTRGQQVTLSCSPISGHRSVSWYQQTPGQGLQFLFEYFSETQRNKGNFPGRFSGRQFSNSRSEMNVSTLELGDSALYLCASSFNRPSTDTQYFGPGTRLTVL.

V gene TRBV19 combines with J gene TRBJ2-1, with TRBD1 identical over 10 bases. The V gene end was trimmed by 0 bases and the J gene end by 7 bases; junction bases not matched to a gene: 3. The CDR3 covers 15 residues. The germline CDR1 and CDR2 sequences are LNHDA and SQIVND (reference sequence). CDR3 loop: CASSIEDRGKNEQFF. In DNA, the CDR3 is TGTGCCAGTAGTATAGAGGACAGGGGGAAAAATGAGCAGTTCTTC.

This CDR3 reads CSVRGSHEKLFF. The CDR3 DNA reads as TGCAGCGTTAGAGGGAGCCATGAAAAACTGTTTTTT. The chain uses TRBV29-1 and TRBJ1-4; D call uncertain. The CDR3 consists of 12 residues. V was clipped by 5 bases and J by 6 bases, with 10 bases between them. Germline values: CDR1 SQVTM, CDR2 ANQGSEA.

Only a few counts were recorded for this clone. The chain recombines TRBV5-7 with TRBJ1-2; no definite D call. TRBV5-7 counts as an open reading frame of uncertain function. The CDR3 extends over 13 amino acids. Between the trimmed V and J ends, which lost 5 bases and 7 bases, there was a span of 15 bases. For the CDR3, the DNA is TGTGCCAGCAGTTGGGGTTTTCTTCGTGGCTACACCTTC. It yields the protein CASSWGFLRGYTF.

V usage is TRBV6-5 and J usage is TRBJ1-6; 8 nucleotides line up with TRBD1. The CDR3 runs 13 residues. Germline-derived CDR1 and CDR2 are MNHEY and SVGAGI. J lost 12 bases, V lost 4 bases, and 5 bases had no gene match. The CDR3 DNA sequence: TGTGCCAGCAGTTCGGACAGGGAGCAACCCCTCCACTTT. This gives the protein CASSSDREQPLHF.

The CDR3 protein is CASRGQGRSTEAFF. The CDR3 DNA reads as TGTGCCAGCAGGGGACAGGGGCGATCCACTGAAGCTTTCTTT. The chain couples TRBV13 to TRBJ1-1; 10 positions match TRBD1. With 6 bases clipped from V and 4 bases from J, the junction kept 5 bases outside the gene matches. Germline CDR1 reads PRHDT; CDR2 reads FYEKMQ (reference sequence). The CDR3 length is 14 residues.

The chain is built from TRBV12-5 and TRBJ1-2; D not resolved. Germline CDR1 LGHNT, CDR2 FRNRAP. Trimming removed 4 bases from V and 4 bases from J, with 16 bases in between. The CDR3 is made up of 15 amino acids. The CDR3 sequence: CASGSGTSLGYGYTF. CDR3 in DNA: TGTGCTAGTGGTTCGGGAACAAGCTTGGGCTATGGCTACACCTTC.

The count of this clone is one. This chain connects TRBV7-9 to TRBJ2-5; D is ambiguous. Germline loops: CDR1 SEHNR, CDR2 FQNEAQ (reference sequence). Trimming stripped 4 bases from V and 4 bases from J, with 13 bases between. CDR3 size: 14 residues. The CDR3 loop reads CASSSEFWRETQYF. The CDR3 DNA is TGTGCCAGCAGCTCCGAATTCTGGCGAGAGACCCAGTACTTC.

This clone came up a few times. The gene calls are TRBV10-1 and TRBJ1-2, with D uncertain. The germline V gene has CDR1 WNHNN and CDR2 SYGVQD (reference sequence). The CDR3 consists of 13 residues. Trimming pared 4 bases from V and 2 bases from J, leaving 8 bases between. The DNA for the CDR3 is TGCGCCAGCAGTGCTTCTACGAACTATGGCTACACCTTC. Its translation: CASSASTNYGYTF.

V usage is TRBV12-5 and J usage is TRBJ1-1; D not certain. Between the trimmed V and J ends, which lost 4 bases and 4 bases, there was a span of 16 bases. The CDR3 has 15 amino acids. Germline V gene data show CDR1 as LGHNT and CDR2 as FRNRAP. CDR3 sequence: CASGYFLGWATEAFF. Written as DNA, the CDR3 is TGTGCTAGTGGTTACTTTTTGGGTTGGGCCACTGAAGCTTTCTTT.

The J gene is TRBJ2-5, the V gene TRBV25-1; possible D gene TRBD1, 5 bases. CDR1 is MGHDK and CDR2 is SYGVNS in the germline V gene. This CDR3 region has 11 residues. Written as DNA, the CDR3 is TGTGCATCTCAGGGTCGAGAGACCCAGTACTTC. It translates to CASQGRETQYF.